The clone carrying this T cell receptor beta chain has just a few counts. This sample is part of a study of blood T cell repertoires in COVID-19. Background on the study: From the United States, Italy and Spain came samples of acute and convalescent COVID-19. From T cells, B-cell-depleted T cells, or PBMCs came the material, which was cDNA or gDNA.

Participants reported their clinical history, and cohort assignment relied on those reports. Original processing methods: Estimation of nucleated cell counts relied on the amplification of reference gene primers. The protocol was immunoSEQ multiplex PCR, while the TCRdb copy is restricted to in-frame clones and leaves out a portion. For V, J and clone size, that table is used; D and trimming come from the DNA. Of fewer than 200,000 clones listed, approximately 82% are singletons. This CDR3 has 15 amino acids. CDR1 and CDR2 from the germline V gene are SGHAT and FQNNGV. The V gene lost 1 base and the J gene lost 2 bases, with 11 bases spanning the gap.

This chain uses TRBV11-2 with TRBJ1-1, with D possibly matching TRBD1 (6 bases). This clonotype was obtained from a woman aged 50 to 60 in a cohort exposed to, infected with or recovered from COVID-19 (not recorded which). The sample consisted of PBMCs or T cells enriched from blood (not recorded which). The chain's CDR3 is CASSLVGQSNTEAFF. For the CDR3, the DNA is TGTGCCAGCAGCTTAGTAGGACAGTCTAACACTGAAGCTTTCTTT. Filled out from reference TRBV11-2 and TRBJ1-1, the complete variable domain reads EAGVAQSPRYKIIEKRQSVAFWCNPISGHATLYWYQQILGQGPKLLIQFQNNGVVDDSQLPKDRFSAERLKGVDSTLKIQPAKLEDSAVYLCASSLVGQSNTEAFFGQGTRLTVV.